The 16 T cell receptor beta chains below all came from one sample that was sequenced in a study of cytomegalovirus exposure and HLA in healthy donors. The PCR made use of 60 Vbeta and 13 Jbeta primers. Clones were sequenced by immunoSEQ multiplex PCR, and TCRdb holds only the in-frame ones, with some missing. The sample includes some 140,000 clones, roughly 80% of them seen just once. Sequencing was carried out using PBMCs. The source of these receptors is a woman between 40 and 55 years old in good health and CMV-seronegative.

In nucleotides, the CDR3 is TGCGCCAGCAGTTGGACAGGGGCGCAGGATCAGCCCCAGCATTTT. It encodes CASSWTGAQDQPQHF. The chain combines TRBV10-2 with TRBJ1-5, with 9 bases identical to TRBD1. The V gene end was trimmed by 5 bases and the J gene end by 5 bases; junction bases not matched to a gene: 7. This CDR3 has 15 amino acids. Germline V gene lookup returns CDR1 WSHSY and CDR2 SAAADI.

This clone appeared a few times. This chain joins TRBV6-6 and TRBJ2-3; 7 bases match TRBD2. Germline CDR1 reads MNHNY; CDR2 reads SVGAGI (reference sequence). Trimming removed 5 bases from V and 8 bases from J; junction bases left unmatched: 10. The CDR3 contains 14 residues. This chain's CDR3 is CASSRGLEVVTQYF. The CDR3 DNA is TGTGCCAGCAGTCGCGGACTAGAGGTCGTTACGCAGTATTTT.

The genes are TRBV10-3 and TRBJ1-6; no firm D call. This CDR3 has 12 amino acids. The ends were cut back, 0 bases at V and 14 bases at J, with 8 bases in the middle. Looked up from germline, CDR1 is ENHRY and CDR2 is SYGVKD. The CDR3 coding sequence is TGTGCCATCAGTGAGTCTGACTTCACCCTCCACTTT. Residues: CAISESDFTLHF.

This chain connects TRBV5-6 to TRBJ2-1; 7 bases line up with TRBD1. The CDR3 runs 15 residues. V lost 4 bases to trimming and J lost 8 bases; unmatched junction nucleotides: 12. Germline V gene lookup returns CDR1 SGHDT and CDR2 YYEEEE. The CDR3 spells CASSTGQVSLDEQFF. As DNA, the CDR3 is TGTGCCAGCAGCACTGGACAGGTCTCCCTTGATGAGCAGTTCTTC. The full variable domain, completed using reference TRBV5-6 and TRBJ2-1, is DAGVTQSPTHLIKTRGQQVTLRCSPKSGHDTVSWYQQALGQGPQFIFQYYEEEERQRGNFPDRFSGHQFPNYSSELNVNALLLGDSALYLCASSTGQVSLDEQFFGPGTRLTVL.

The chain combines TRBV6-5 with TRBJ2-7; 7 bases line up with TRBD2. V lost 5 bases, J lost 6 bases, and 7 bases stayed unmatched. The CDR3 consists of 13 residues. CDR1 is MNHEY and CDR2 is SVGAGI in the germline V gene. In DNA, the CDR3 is TGTGCCAGCAGTCTGAGCGGGACCGCCGAGCAGTACTTC. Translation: CASSLSGTAEQYF.

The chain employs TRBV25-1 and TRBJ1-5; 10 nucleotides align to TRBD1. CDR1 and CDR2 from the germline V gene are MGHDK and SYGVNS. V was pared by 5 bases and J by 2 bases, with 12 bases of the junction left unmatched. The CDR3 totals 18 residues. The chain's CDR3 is CASSPPDRGLSGNQPQHF. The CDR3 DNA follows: TGTGCCAGCAGTCCCCCAGACAGGGGGCTTTCCGGCAATCAGCCCCAGCATTTT.

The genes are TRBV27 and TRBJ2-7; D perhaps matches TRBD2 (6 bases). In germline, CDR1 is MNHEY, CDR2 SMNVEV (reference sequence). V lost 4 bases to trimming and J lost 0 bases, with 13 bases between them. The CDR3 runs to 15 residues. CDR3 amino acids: CASSWAGPSSYEQYF. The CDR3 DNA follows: TGTGCCAGCAGTTGGGCGGGGCCTAGCTCCTACGAGCAGTACTTC.

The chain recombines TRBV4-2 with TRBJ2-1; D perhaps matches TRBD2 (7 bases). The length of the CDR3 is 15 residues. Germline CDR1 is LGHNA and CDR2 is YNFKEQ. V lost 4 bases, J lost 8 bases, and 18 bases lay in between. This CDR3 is CASSPGAAGEDEQFF. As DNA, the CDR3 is TGTGCCAGCAGCCCGGGGGCCGCGGGAGAGGATGAGCAGTTCTTC.

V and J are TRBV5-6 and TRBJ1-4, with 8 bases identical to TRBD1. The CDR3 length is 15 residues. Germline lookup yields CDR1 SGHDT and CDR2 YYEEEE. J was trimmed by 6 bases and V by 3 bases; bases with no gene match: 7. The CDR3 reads CASSSRGRGHEKLFF. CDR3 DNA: TGTGCCAGCAGCTCGAGGGGCAGGGGGCATGAAAAACTGTTTTTT.

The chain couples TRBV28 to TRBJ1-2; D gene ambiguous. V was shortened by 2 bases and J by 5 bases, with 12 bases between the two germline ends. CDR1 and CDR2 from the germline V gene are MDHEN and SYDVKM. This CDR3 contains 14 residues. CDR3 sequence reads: CASSLTQTSYGYTF. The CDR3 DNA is TGTGCCAGCAGTTTAACCCAGACTTCGTATGGCTACACCTTC.

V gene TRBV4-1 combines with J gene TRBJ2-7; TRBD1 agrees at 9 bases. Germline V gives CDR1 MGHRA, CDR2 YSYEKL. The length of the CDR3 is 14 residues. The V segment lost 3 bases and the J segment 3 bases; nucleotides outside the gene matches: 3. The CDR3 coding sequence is TGCGCCAGCAGCCAGCGACAGGGGGTCTACGAGCAGTACTTC. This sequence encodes CASSQRQGVYEQYF.

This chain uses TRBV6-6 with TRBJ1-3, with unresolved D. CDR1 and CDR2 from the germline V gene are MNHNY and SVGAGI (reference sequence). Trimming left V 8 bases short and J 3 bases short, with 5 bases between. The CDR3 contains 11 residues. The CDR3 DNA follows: TGTGCCAGCGAGGTTGGAAACACCATATATTTT. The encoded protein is CASEVGNTIYF.

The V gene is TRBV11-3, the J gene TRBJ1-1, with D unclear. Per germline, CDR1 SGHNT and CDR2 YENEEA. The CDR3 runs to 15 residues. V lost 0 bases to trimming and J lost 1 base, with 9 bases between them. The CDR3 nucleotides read TGTGCCAGCAGCTTAGATCCAGGTGGGAACACTGAAGCTTTCTTT. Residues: CASSLDPGGNTEAFF.

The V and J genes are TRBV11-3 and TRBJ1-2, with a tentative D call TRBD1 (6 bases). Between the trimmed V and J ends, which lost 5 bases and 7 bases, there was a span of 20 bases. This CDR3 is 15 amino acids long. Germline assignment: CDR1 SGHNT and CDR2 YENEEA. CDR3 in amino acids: CASSRRGGVKFGYTF. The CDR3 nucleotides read TGTGCCAGCAGCAGAAGGGGGGGCGTGAAGTTTGGCTACACCTTC.

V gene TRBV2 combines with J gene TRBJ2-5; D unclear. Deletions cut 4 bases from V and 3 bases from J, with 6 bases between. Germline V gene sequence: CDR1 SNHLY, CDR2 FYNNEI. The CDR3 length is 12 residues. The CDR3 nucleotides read TGTGCCAGCAGTGGAGTGGAAGAGACCCAGTACTTC. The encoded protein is CASSGVEETQYF.

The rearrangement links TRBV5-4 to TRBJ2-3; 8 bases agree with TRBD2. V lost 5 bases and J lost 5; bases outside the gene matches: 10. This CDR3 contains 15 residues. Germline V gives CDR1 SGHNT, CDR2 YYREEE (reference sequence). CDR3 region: CASRPAGGAVDTQYF. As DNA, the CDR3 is TGTGCCAGCAGACCTGCCGGGGGGGCGGTAGATACGCAGTATTTT.